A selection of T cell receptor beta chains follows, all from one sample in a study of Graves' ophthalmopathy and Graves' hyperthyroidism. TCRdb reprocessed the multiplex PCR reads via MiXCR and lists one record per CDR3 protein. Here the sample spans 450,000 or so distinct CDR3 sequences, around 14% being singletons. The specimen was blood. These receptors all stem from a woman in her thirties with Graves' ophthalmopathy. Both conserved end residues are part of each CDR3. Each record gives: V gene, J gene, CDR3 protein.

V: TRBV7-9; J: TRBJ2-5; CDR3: CASSPGRSYQETQYF
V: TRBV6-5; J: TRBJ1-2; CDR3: CASSYSAVSSRYGYTF
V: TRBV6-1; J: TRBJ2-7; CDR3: CASRTPGPGHTYEQYF
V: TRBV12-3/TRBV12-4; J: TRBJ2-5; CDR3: CASRATGPRETQYF
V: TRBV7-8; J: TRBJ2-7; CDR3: CASSLAATSRNYEQYF
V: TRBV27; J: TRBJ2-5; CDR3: CASTRTSGSLSETQYF
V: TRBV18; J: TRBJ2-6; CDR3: CASSPSLGPGANVLTF
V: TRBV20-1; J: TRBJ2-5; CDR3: CSARGTRDSETQYF
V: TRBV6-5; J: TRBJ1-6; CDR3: CASSYRGGNSPLHF
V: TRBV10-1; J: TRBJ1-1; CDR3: CASSGTVLRDRENTEAFF
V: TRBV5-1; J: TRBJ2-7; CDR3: CASSTGAGSRTQQYF
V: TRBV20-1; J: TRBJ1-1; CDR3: CSARAPPSTEAFF
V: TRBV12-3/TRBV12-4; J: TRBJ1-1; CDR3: CASSSFVTGTNTEAFF
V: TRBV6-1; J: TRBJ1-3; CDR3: CASRRDSGNTIYF
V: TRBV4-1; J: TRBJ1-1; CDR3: CASSFRDRGYTEAFF
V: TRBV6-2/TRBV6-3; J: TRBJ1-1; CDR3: CASSSRHRGGGTEAFF
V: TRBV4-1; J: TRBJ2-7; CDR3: CASSPQKGQGYEQYF
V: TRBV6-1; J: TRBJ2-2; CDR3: CASSAKIETGELFF
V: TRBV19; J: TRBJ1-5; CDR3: CASTQGRGQPQHF
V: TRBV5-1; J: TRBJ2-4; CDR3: CASSLPPIISGLGAKNIQYF
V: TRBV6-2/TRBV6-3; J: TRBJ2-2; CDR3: CASGSGGAPNTGELFF
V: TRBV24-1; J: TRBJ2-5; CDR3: CATSDPGLAGEETQYF
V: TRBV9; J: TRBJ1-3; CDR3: CASSASRGNTIYF
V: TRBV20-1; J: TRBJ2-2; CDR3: CSARGGTGELFF
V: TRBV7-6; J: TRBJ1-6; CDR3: CASRTGGRSPLHF
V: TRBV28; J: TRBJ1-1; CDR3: CARVDTEAFF
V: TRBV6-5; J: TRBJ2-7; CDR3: CASTGGRGYEQYF
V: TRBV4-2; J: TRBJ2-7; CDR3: CASSQRGTYEQYF
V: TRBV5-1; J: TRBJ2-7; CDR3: CASRKDMGSYEQYF
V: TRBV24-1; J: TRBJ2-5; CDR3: CATSDSTGGRTETQYF
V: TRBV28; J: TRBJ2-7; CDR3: CASSRTIPTGGGEQYF
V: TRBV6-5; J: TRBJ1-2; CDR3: CASSFQGVEGYTF
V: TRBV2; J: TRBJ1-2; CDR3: CASSAGTGEMANYGYTF
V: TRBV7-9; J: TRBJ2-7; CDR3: CASSAGTGRGEQYF
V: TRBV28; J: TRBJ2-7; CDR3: CASGRNEQYF
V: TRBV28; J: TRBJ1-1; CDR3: CATEGALQGSNTEAFF
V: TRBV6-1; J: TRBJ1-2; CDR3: CASTRAGVNYGYTF
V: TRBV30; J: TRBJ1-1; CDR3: CAWSPDRGVSKAFF
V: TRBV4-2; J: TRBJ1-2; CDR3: CASSQGRDREYTF
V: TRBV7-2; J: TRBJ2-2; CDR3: CATSGGANTGELFF
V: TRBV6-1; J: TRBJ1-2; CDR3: CASRTGTVYGYTF
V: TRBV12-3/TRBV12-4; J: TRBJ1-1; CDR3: CASSVTETNTEAFF
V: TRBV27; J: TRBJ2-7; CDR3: CASSPGVWGNEQYF
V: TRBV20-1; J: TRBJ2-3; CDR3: CSARDPGVRTSGGPTYTQYF
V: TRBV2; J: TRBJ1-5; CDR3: CASVPGQGNFNQPQHF
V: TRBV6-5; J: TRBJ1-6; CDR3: CASSYRVSSPLHF
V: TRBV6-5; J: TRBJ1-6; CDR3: CASSYGGTGSGNSPLHF
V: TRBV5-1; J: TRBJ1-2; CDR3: CASSFSLLGDYGYTF
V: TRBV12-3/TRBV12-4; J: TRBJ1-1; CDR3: CASSERWTEAFF
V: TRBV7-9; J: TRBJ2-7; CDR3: CASNGAGTGNYEQYF
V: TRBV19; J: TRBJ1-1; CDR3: CASIGSQELTEAFF
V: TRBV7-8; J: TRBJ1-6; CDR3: CASSPQDLGNSPLHF
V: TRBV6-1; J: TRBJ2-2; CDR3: CASTHPGTGELFF
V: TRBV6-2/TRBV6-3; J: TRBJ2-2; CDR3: CASSTAPGLAANTGELFF
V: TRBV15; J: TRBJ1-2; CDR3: CASSLGKLYGYTF
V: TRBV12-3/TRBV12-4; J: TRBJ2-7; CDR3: CATTVLPVSSYEQYF